The 18 T cell receptor beta chains given below trace back to one sample, sequenced in a study of PD-1 blockade in classical Hodgkin lymphoma. Here immunoSEQ multiplex PCR was the method, and the copy in TCRdb shows in-frame clones only, minus some. This sample has roughly 150,000 clones, with under 85% found just once. Every patient experienced relapse after autologous stem cell transplantation, and brentuximab vedotin exposure varied. Sequences were derived from peripheral blood mononuclear cells (PBMCs), sampled before the second cycle of nivolumab. The receptors originated from a human donor with classical Hodgkin lymphoma.

The table lists this clone with a count of one. The rearrangement uses TRBV9 and TRBJ2-1; TRBD2 might be the D (6 bases). The CDR3 extends over 14 amino acids. Trimming stripped 4 bases from V and 5 bases from J, with 13 bases between. Germline CDR1 SGDLS, CDR2 YYNGEE. The CDR3, as DNA: TGTGCCAGCAGCTTACGGACTAAGAACAATGAGCAGTTCTTC. Its protein is CASSLRTKNNEQFF. The variable domain in full, with the rest retrieved from reference TRBV9 and TRBJ2-1, is DSGVTQTPKHLITATGQRVTLRCSPRSGDLSVYWYQQSLDQGLQFLIQYYNGEERAKGNILERFSAQQFPDLHSELNLSSLELGDSALYFCASSLRTKNNEQFFGPGTRLTVL.

This chain links TRBV5-6 with TRBJ2-5; D is undetermined. This CDR3 is built from 13 residues. Germline V gene data show CDR1 as SGHDT and CDR2 as YYEEEE. V was clipped by 4 bases and J by 4 bases, with 11 bases between them. The CDR3, as DNA: TGTGCCAGCAGCCAGGACCGGGCAGAGACCCAGTACTTC. Protein: CASSQDRAETQYF.

The chain combines TRBV10-3 with TRBJ2-5, with 9 bases identical to TRBD2. The CDR3 covers 15 residues. V shed 6 bases and J 3 bases; nucleotides not matched to a gene: 8. CDR1 and CDR2 from the germline V gene are ENHRY and SYGVKD. The CDR3 coding sequence is TGTGCCATCAGATCTAGTTTAGCGGGAGAAGAGACCCAGTACTTC. Protein: CAIRSSLAGEETQYF.

This sequence joins TRBV7-2 and TRBJ1-2; D uncertain. The CDR3 runs 14 residues. Germline V gives CDR1 SGHTA, CDR2 FQGNSA. The V and J ends lost 5 bases and 1 base respectively, with 11 bases between them. The DNA for the CDR3 is TGTGCCAGCAGCCTGGAATGGGGTAACTATGGCTACACCTTC. Translating gives CASSLEWGNYGYTF.

The rearrangement links TRBV5-4 to TRBJ2-7; D possibly corresponds to TRBD1 (5 bases). The V gene's germline CDR1 is SGHNT and CDR2 YYREEE (reference sequence). Trimming removed 0 bases from V and 2 bases from J, with 12 bases in between. CDR3 length equals 15 residues. CDR3 loop: CASSLGQGGPYEQYF. In nucleotides, the CDR3 is TGTGCCAGCAGCTTGGGGCAGGGCGGCCCCTACGAGCAGTACTTC.

The chain employs TRBV30 and TRBJ2-1; D not resolved. From germline, CDR1 is GTSNPN and CDR2 SVGIG (reference sequence). The CDR3 totals 14 residues. V shed 2 bases and J shed 4 bases, with 12 bases lying between them. In DNA, the CDR3 is TGTGCCTGGAGTCTCTGGACGGGTTACAATGAGCAGTTCTTC. It encodes CAWSLWTGYNEQFF.

The chain has TRBV18 and TRBJ1-1, with a possible D match to TRBD1 (5 bases). The CDR3 extends over 13 amino acids. Germline V lookup: CDR1 KGHSH, CDR2 LQKENI. V was pared by 2 bases and J by 6 bases, with 10 bases between. DNA of the CDR3: TGTGCCAGCTCACCAGGTGGGGGAGCTGAAGCTTTCTTT. This translates into CASSPGGGAEAFF.

The chain joins TRBV6-6 to TRBJ2-1; TRBD2 is a possible D gene (5 bases). The CDR3 runs 16 residues. Per the germline V gene, CDR1 is MNHNY and CDR2 is SVGAGI (reference sequence). Trimming removed 0 bases at V and 1 base at J, with 10 bases between. This chain's CDR3 is CASSYSRAESYNEQFF. CDR3 bases: TGTGCCAGCAGTTACTCCCGAGCGGAATCCTACAATGAGCAGTTCTTC.

This clone was counted once. The V and J genes are TRBV9 and TRBJ2-3, with TRBD2 matching 11 bases. Trimming at V came to 3 bases and at J to 3 bases, leaving 6 bases not matched to a gene. The germline V gene has CDR1 SGDLS and CDR2 YYNGEE. The CDR3 length is 16 residues. This CDR3 reads CASSAPTSGETDTQYF. The CDR3 DNA is TGTGCCAGCAGCGCACCGACTAGCGGGGAGACAGATACGCAGTATTTT. Full variable domain (rest looked up from reference TRBV9 and TRBJ2-3): DSGVTQTPKHLITATGQRVTLRCSPRSGDLSVYWYQQSLDQGLQFLIQYYNGEERAKGNILERFSAQQFPDLHSELNLSSLELGDSALYFCASSAPTSGETDTQYFGPGTRLTVL.

The V and J genes are TRBV13 and TRBJ1-4; 8 bases align to TRBD1. The CDR3 has 14 amino acids. Losses at the gene ends were 2 bases for V and 9 bases for J; bases not matched to a gene: 5. Germline CDR1 PRHDT, CDR2 FYEKMQ (reference sequence). CDR3 sequence: CASSLSGGRQKLFF. The CDR3 DNA reads TGTGCCAGCAGCTTATCAGGGGGCAGGCAAAAACTGTTTTTT.

The gene calls are TRBV13 and TRBJ1-6, with D uncertain. CDR1 PRHDT and CDR2 FYEKMQ come from the germline V gene (reference sequence). Between the trimmed V and J ends, which lost 0 bases and 2 bases, there was a span of 14 bases. The CDR3 is 18 amino acids. The CDR3 spells CASSLGPHSPTYNSPLHF. The DNA for the CDR3 is TGTGCCAGCAGCTTAGGCCCCCACAGCCCCACCTATAATTCACCCCTCCACTTT.

This clone was picked up a small number of times. This chain links TRBV19 with TRBJ1-4; D is unclear. V was trimmed by 4 bases and J by 0 bases, leaving 9 bases between them. Germline V gene data show CDR1 as LNHDA and CDR2 as SQIVND (reference sequence). The CDR3 is 15 residues long. The CDR3: CASSRRLTTNEKLFF. The CDR3, as DNA: TGTGCCAGTAGTAGAAGACTCACAACTAATGAAAAACTGTTTTTT.

The V and J genes are TRBV19 and TRBJ2-5; possibly TRBD1 or TRBD2 for D (5 bases each). The CDR3 consists of 15 residues. V shed 3 bases and J shed 5 bases, with 16 bases lying between them. Germline-derived CDR1 and CDR2 are LNHDA and SQIVND (reference sequence). CDR3 sequence (DNA): TGTGCCAGTAGTATGAGGGACGGGATATGGGAGACCCAGTACTTC. Protein sequence: CASSMRDGIWETQYF.

This clone was found once. This sequence joins TRBV25-1 and TRBJ2-7; no firm D call. The CDR3 has 13 amino acids. The V end lost 6 bases, the J end lost 1 base, and 10 bases lay between the germline ends. Germline V gene lookup returns CDR1 MGHDK and CDR2 SYGVNS. The CDR3 bases are TGTGCCAGCAGGGTGGACGGATCCTACGAGCAGTACTTC. Protein: CASRVDGSYEQYF.

The table lists this clone with a count of one. The sample contains more than one DNA sequence encoding this CDR3. This chain links TRBV5-4 with TRBJ2-3; 7 bases align to TRBD1. V trimming: 0 bases; J trimming: 3 bases; junction bases outside the gene matches: 4. This CDR3 has 15 amino acids. Germline CDR1 and CDR2: SGHNT and YYREEE (reference sequence). CDR3 nucleotide sequence: TGTGCCAGCAGCTTGGGACAGGGAGTTACAGATACGCAGTATTTT. This sequence encodes CASSLGQGVTDTQYF.

The chain carries TRBV18 and TRBJ1-2; a weak D match, TRBD1 (5 bases). The ends were cut back, 5 bases at V and 7 bases at J, with 11 bases in the middle. CDR3 length: 12 residues. Looked up from germline, CDR1 is KGHSH and CDR2 is LQKENI. The CDR3 reads CASSRQSGGYTF. The CDR3 DNA reads TGTGCCAGCTCAAGACAGTCGGGTGGCTACACCTTC.

V usage is TRBV6-5 and J usage is TRBJ1-1, with D possibly TRBD1 on 5 matching bases. The CDR3 sequence is 15 residues long. Germline CDR1 MNHEY, CDR2 SVGAGI. V was shortened by 7 bases and J by 0 bases, with 15 bases between the two germline ends. Written as DNA, the CDR3 is TGTGCCAGCATATTTGGGGACCTCGTGAACACTGAAGCTTTCTTT. The encoded protein is CASIFGDLVNTEAFF.

J is TRBJ1-5 and V is TRBV7-8; a possible D gene is TRBD1 (5 bases). Germline V lookup: CDR1 SGHVS, CDR2 FQNEAQ. With 0 bases removed from V and 4 bases from J, the gap between germline ends came to 10 bases. The CDR3 extends over 15 amino acids. This chain's CDR3 is CASSLALTANQPQHF. As DNA, the CDR3 is TGTGCCAGCAGCTTAGCGCTGACAGCTAATCAGCCCCAGCATTTT.